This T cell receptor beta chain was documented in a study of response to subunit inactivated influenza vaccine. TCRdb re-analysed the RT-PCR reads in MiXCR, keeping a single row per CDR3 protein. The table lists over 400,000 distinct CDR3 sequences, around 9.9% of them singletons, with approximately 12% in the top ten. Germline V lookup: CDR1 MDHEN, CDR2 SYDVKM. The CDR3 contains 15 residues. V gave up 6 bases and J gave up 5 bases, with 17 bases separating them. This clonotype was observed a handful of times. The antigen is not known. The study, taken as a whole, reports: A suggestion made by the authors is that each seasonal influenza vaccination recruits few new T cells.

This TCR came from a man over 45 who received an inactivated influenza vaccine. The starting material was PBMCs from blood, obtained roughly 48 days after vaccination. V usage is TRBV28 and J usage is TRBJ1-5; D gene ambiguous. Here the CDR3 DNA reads TGTGCCAGCAGGCAAGCGGGGAGGGAGGATCAGCCCCAGCATTTT. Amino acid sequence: CASRQAGREDQPQHF.